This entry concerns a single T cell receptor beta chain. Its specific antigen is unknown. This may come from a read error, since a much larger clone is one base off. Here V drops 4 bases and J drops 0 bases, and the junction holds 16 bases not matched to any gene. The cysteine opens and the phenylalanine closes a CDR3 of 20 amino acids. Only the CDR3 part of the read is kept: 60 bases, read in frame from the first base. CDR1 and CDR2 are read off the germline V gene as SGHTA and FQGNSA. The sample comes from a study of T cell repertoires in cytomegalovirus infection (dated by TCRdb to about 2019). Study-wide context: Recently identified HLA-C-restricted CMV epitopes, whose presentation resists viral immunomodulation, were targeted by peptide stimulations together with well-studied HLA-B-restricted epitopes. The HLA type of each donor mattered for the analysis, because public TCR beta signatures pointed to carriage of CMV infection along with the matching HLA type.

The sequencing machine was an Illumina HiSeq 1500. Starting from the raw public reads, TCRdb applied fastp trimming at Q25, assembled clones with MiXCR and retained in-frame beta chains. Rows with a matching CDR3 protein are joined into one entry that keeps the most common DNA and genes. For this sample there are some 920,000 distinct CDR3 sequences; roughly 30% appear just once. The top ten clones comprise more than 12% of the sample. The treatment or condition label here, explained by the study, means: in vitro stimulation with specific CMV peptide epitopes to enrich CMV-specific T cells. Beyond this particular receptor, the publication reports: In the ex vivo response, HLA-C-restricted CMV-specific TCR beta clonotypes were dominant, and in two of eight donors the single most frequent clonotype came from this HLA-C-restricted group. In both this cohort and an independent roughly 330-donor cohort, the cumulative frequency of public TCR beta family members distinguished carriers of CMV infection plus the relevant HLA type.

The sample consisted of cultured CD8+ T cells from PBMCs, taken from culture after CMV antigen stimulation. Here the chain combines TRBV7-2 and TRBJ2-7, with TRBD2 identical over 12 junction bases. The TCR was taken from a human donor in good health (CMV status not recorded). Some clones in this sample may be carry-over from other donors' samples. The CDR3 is CASSSLALSSGGGSSYEQYF. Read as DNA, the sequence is TGTGCCAGCAGCTCATTGGCACTTTCTAGCGGGGGGGGGTCCTCCTACGAGCAGTACTTC.